One sample yielded the 25 T cell receptor beta chains listed below, sequenced in a study of monozygotic twins with inflammatory bowel disease. From its re-call of the 5' RACE reads, TCRdb lists each CDR3 protein once, without DNA. With roughly 300,000 distinct CDR3 sequences in the sample, the ten largest clones hold about 5%. Material for sequencing was blood. These receptors originate from a human donor with ulcerative colitis or Crohn's disease, or a healthy co-twin of an affected twin (not recorded which).

The chain uses TRBV7-2 and TRBJ2-5; TCRdb designates TRBD1, a call that cannot be tested without DNA. The CDR3 spans 13 residues. Germline assignment: CDR1 SGHTA and CDR2 FQGNSA. CDR3 residues: CASSRGTLETQYF.

J is TRBJ2-1 and V is TRBV2; TCRdb outputs TRBD2, but without DNA this stays unchecked. Germline CDR1 reads SNHLY; CDR2 reads FYNNEI. The CDR3 extends over 15 amino acids. This chain's CDR3 is CARLEVGNENNEQFF.

The chain is built from TRBV7-2 and TRBJ2-7; TCRdb gives TRBD1 as the D gene, but with no DNA this cannot be confirmed. This CDR3 has 16 amino acids. Per the germline V gene, CDR1 is SGHTA and CDR2 is FQGNSA. The CDR3 spells CASSLPAGTGTYEQYF.

This chain uses TRBV7-8 with TRBJ2-1; without DNA, the TCRdb call of TRBD2 cannot be checked. CDR3 length: 16 amino acids. Germline V gene sequence: CDR1 SGHVS, CDR2 FQNEAQ. CDR3 sequence: CASLMTSGGTYNEQFF. Using reference TRBV7-8 and TRBJ2-1 for the parts outside the CDR3, the full variable domain is GAGVSQSPRYKVAKRGQDVALRCDPISGHVSLFWYQQALGQGPEFLTYFQNEAQLDKSGLPSDRFFAERPEGSVSTLKIQRTQQEDSAVYLCASLMTSGGTYNEQFFGPGTRLTVL.

The rearrangement uses TRBV12-3 or TRBV12-4 and TRBJ1-1; with no DNA, the TCRdb D assignment of TRBD1 cannot be verified. This CDR3 has 22 amino acids. The CDR3 spells CASSFVVFDRGSLRYKNTEAFF.

The chain combines TRBV12-3 or TRBV12-4 with TRBJ1-2; TCRdb picks TRBD1, but there is no DNA to check that call. The CDR3 extends over 13 amino acids. The CDR3 loop is CASSPQANYGYTF.

The V and J genes are TRBV2 and TRBJ1-3. From germline, CDR1 is SNHLY and CDR2 FYNNEI. This CDR3 contains 15 residues. The CDR3 region is CASRDGIQSGNTIYF.

CDR3 region: CSVLAGRSGGAFF. The chain joins TRBV29-1 to TRBJ1-1. This CDR3 has 13 amino acids. Germline CDR1 and CDR2: SQVTM and ANQGSEA.

The gene calls are TRBV5-1 and TRBJ2-7; TCRdb gives TRBD1 as the D gene, but with no DNA this cannot be confirmed. The CDR3 runs 15 residues. Germline V gene lookup returns CDR1 SGHRS and CDR2 YFSETQ. CDR3 amino acids: CASSSPTGMYYEQYF.

J is TRBJ2-3 and V is TRBV12-3 or TRBV12-4. The length of the CDR3 is 14 residues. CDR3 region: CASSSSVSTDTQYF.

The chain has TRBV7-9 and TRBJ2-1; TCRdb proposes TRBD2, but this gene call is untestable without DNA. The CDR3 runs 14 residues. Germline CDR1 is SEHNR and CDR2 is FQNEAQ (reference sequence). The CDR3 here is CASSQGLVSDEQFF.

This sequence joins TRBV4-3 and TRBJ2-3; without DNA, the TCRdb call of TRBD2 cannot be checked. CDR1 is LGHNA, CDR2 YSLEER, per germline. The CDR3 has 17 residues. The CDR3 region is CASSQALADTYRDTQYF.

This sequence joins TRBV18 and TRBJ2-3. The CDR3 consists of 14 residues. Germline loops: CDR1 KGHSH, CDR2 LQKENI. The chain's CDR3 is CASSPISSTDTQYF.

The chain has TRBV20-1 and TRBJ2-5; TCRdb indicates TRBD1, and absent DNA this call remains unverified. Germline loops: CDR1 DFQATT, CDR2 SNEGSKA (reference sequence). The CDR3 runs to 14 residues. The CDR3 here is CSARGTGGRMAQYF.

The gene calls are TRBV2 and TRBJ2-7. Germline loops: CDR1 SNHLY, CDR2 FYNNEI. CDR3 length equals 11 residues. CDR3 sequence reads: CASTGKYEQYF.

The V and J genes are TRBV27 and TRBJ2-1. The germline V gene encodes CDR1 MNHEY and CDR2 SMNVEV (reference sequence). The CDR3 runs 16 residues. The chain's CDR3 is CASSLSQTLTYNEQFF.

V and J are TRBV29-1 and TRBJ2-2. CDR1 and CDR2 (germline): SQVTM, ANQGSEA. CDR3 size: 12 residues. The CDR3 spells CSVARGTGELFF.

The chain combines TRBV4-2 with TRBJ1-1; TCRdb lists TRBD1, though no DNA is available to test this call. The CDR3 is 17 residues long. Germline lookup yields CDR1 LGHNA and CDR2 YNFKEQ. The CDR3 sequence: CASSQDLVGPANTEAFF.

The genes are TRBV6-6 and TRBJ2-3. Germline V CDR1 and CDR2: MNHNY, SVGAGI (reference sequence). The CDR3 is 12 residues long. The CDR3 protein is CASSYGRDTQYF.

J is TRBJ1-6 and V is TRBV7-9; TCRdb reports TRBD1, a call that lacks DNA to check it against. This CDR3 contains 15 residues. Germline assignment: CDR1 SEHNR and CDR2 FQNEAQ (reference sequence). The CDR3 loop is CASSLGHGGISPLHF.

The V and J genes are TRBV24-1 and TRBJ2-3; TCRdb selects TRBD1, and the lack of DNA leaves this call unchecked. The CDR3 has 15 amino acids. Germline loops: CDR1 KGHDR, CDR2 SFDVKD. The CDR3 reads CATSDTGGNTDTQYF.

The V and J genes are TRBV27 and TRBJ1-1; the TCRdb call, TRBD1, lacks DNA for checking. The germline CDR1 and CDR2 sequences are MNHEY and SMNVEV (reference sequence). The CDR3 has 14 amino acids. Here the CDR3 reads CASSSNQGKTEAFF.

This rearrangement joins TRBV2 to TRBJ2-1; TCRdb's D gene call, TRBD1, goes unchecked for lack of DNA. CDR3 size: 11 residues. Germline-derived CDR1 and CDR2 are SNHLY and FYNNEI. This CDR3 reads CASTPGSLQFF.

The rearrangement joins TRBV6-1 to TRBJ1-4. The CDR3 contains 14 residues. Germline CDR1 and CDR2: MNHNS and SASEGT. The CDR3 sequence: CASSLNKIPEKLFF.

J is TRBJ2-1 and V is TRBV5-1; as DNA is missing, the TRBD1 call by TCRdb cannot be tested. Germline V gives CDR1 SGHRS, CDR2 YFSETQ. There are 16 residues in the CDR3. CDR3 loop: CASSLAVGTGNYEQFF.